This TCR beta chain is drawn from a study of CD8 T cells in Susac syndrome. J gave up 1 base and V 10 bases, and 2 bases lay outside the gene matches. CDR1 is KGHDR, CDR2 SFDVKD, per germline. CDR3 length equals 13 residues. RNA was extracted with the RNeasy kit, and a quantity of about 0.45 to 1 ug was reverse transcribed using random hexamers. An immunoSEQ multiplex PCR generated amplified TCR beta CDR3 products spanning 54 Vbeta and 13 Jbeta. Each CDR3 protein gets one entry after TCRdb re-called the immunoSEQ multiplex PCR reads with MiXCR. The table records around 230,000 distinct CDR3 sequences, 95% of them present only once. TEMRA cells were FACS-enriched and CD8+ and CD4+ T cells negatively isolated.

Sequenced material: CD4+ T cells from PBMCs. The chain couples TRBV24-1 to TRBJ1-1; 10 positions match TRBD1. The source of this sequence is a human donor with multiple sclerosis. CDR3 in DNA: TGTGCCACTAGGGACAGGGGGAACACTGAAGCTTTCTTT. Its translation is CATRDRGNTEAFF.